Following are 9 T cell receptor beta chains from one sample sequenced in a study of spatial heterogeneity in lung cancer. MiXCR, run by TCRdb on the 5' RACE reads, gives a single entry per CDR3 protein. The table has about 11,000 distinct CDR3 sequences, roughly 3.7% seen once; the top ten hold about 7.9%. Time point of the sample: sample taken at primary tumor resection. Extraction of whole RNA from tumor, nontumor lung or frozen PBMC preceded unsorted sequencing. The specimen comprised normal lung tissue next to the tumor, sampled at surgery. These receptors all stem from a male donor with early-stage non-small cell lung cancer.

This clonotype occurred many times. V is TRBV6-1 and J is TRBJ2-5; D is ambiguous. This CDR3 comprises 12 residues. Deletions cut 5 bases from V and 2 bases from J, with 6 bases between. In germline, CDR1 is MNHNS, CDR2 SASEGT. The CDR3 bases are TGTGCCAGCAGTAGGATGCAAGAGACCCAGTACTTC. It translates to CASSRMQETQYF.

This clonotype was picked up many times. This chain links TRBV20-1 with TRBJ2-7; 9 bases agree with TRBD2. After removal of 1 base from V and 3 bases from J, the junction contained 7 bases not matched to a gene. Germline-derived CDR1 and CDR2 are DFQATT and SNEGSKA (reference sequence). The CDR3 contains 15 residues. The CDR3 DNA follows: TGCAGTGCTAGAGTTCCCTCTAGCGGGAACTACGAGCAGTACTTC. The encoded protein is CSARVPSSGNYEQYF.

This clonotype was seen ten or more times. This sequence joins TRBV11-3 and TRBJ2-7, with 8 positions matching TRBD1. In germline, CDR1 is SGHNT, CDR2 YENEEA. The V and J ends lost 5 bases and 8 bases, in that order; junction bases with no gene match: 5. This CDR3 comprises 12 residues. The DNA for the CDR3 is TGTGCCAGCAGCCCAGGACAGGGCAAGCAGTACTTC. As protein: CASSPGQGKQYF. The entire variable domain, with the rest obtained from reference TRBV11-3 and TRBJ2-7, is as follows: EAGVVQSPRYKIIEKKQPVAFWCNPISGHNTLYWYLQNLGQGPELLIRYENEEAVDDSQLPKDRFSAERLKGVDSTLKIQPAELGDSAVYLCASSPGQGKQYFGPGTRLTVT.

This clonotype was found many times. The chain has TRBV5-6 and TRBJ1-5; 8 bases fit TRBD1. V lost 3 bases and J lost 7; bases outside the gene matches: 6. The CDR3 is made up of 14 amino acids. Germline loops: CDR1 SGHDT, CDR2 YYEEEE. The CDR3 protein is CASSSGQEGQPQHF. Here the CDR3 DNA reads TGTGCCAGCAGCTCGGGACAGGAGGGACAGCCCCAGCATTTT.

By sample share, this clonotype is large. The CDR3: CSVVAGTGGAGYGYTF. The CDR3 region has the DNA TGCAGCGTTGTAGCCGGGACAGGGGGCGCGGGCTATGGCTACACCTTC. This chain uses TRBV29-1 with TRBJ1-2; 12 bases match TRBD1. This CDR3 has 16 residues. The germline CDR1 and CDR2 sequences are SQVTM and ANQGSEA. The V segment lost 4 bases and the J segment 4 bases; nucleotides outside the gene matches: 10. Supplemented by reference TRBV29-1 and TRBJ1-2, the full variable domain reads SAVISQKPSRDICQRGTSLTIQCQVDSQVTMMFWYRQQPGQSLTLIATANQGSEATYESGFVIDKFPISRPNLTFSTLTVSNMSPEDSSIYLCSVVAGTGGAGYGYTFGSGTRLTVV.

The chain couples TRBV7-2 to TRBJ2-7; TRBD1 agrees at 7 bases. V lost 5 bases and J lost 4; bases outside the gene matches: 5. The CDR3 has 13 amino acids. CDR1 and CDR2 from the germline V gene are SGHTA and FQGNSA. The CDR3 is CASSRGLGYEQYF. Written as DNA, the CDR3 is TGTGCCAGCAGCAGGGGGCTCGGATACGAGCAGTACTTC.

This clonotype was seen repeatedly, ten times or more. The chain has TRBV7-3 and TRBJ2-1; D is perhaps TRBD1 (6 bases). CDR1 is SGHTA and CDR2 is FQGTGA in the germline V gene. The V and J ends lost 0 bases and 10 bases respectively, with 13 bases between them. The CDR3 contains 14 residues. The CDR3 is CASSLTDSQSEQFF. In DNA, the CDR3 is TGTGCCAGCAGCTTAACGGACAGCCAATCGGAGCAGTTCTTC.

This clonotype was detected many times. The chain has TRBV12-3 or TRBV12-4 and TRBJ2-3, with D possibly TRBD2 on 5 matching bases. The germline V and J ends were trimmed by 6 bases and 0 bases, with 10 bases remaining between them. This CDR3 region has 14 residues. CDR3 DNA: TGTGCCAGCAGGGCGGGTGCCAGCACAGATACGCAGTATTTT. Its translation: CASRAGASTDTQYF.

This rearrangement joins TRBV24-1 to TRBJ1-1; unclear D gene. The V and J ends lost 7 bases and 1 base respectively, with 6 bases between them. The CDR3 sequence is 12 residues long. Germline CDR1 KGHDR, CDR2 SFDVKD. The CDR3 nucleotides read TGTGCCACCAGGACGGCGAACACTGAAGCTTTCTTT. Translating gives CATRTANTEAFF.